The present entry profiles one T cell receptor beta chain with its context. Its antigen is undetermined. This entry belongs to a study of blood T cells in healthy people across ages. Whole-study findings and limits: Diversity estimates from one million T cells were considered underestimates.

Donors gave around 10 milliliters of peripheral blood apiece. Germline V gives CDR1 MDHEN, CDR2 SYDVKM. V dropped 6 bases and J dropped 4; count of bases not matched to a gene: 11. There are 16 residues in the CDR3. A second about 7 to 12 cycle PCR used barcoded and J-beta primers. Every single cDNA molecule received a tag from a template-switch adaptor with 12 random nucleotides. TCRdb re-called the 5' RACE reads with MiXCR, one entry per CDR3 protein. The top ten hold 20% to 25% of the sample, which has around 1,800,000 distinct CDR3 sequences, about two fifths seen once. The V gene is TRBV28, the J gene TRBJ1-5, with 8 bases lining up with TRBD1. Sequencing input: blood. This receptor was taken from a human donor in good health. The CDR3 region has the DNA TGTGCCAGCAGCCCTGCGGGACAGGAGATTAATCAGCCCCAGCATTTT. Translated, it gives CASSPAGQEINQPQHF.